This TCR beta chain was observed in a study of blood T cells in healthy people across ages. The second PCR ran about 6 to 12 cycles with a sample-barcoded 5' primer and J-beta primers. TCRdb re-analysed the 5' RACE reads in MiXCR, keeping a single row per CDR3 protein. Of about 1.8 million distinct CDR3 sequences listed, about 49% are singletons. Broader study findings: Donor CMV status was unknown, possibly confounding expanded clonotype changes. As age increased, TCR beta diversity per million T cells fell in a roughly linear fashion.

This clonotype showed up just a few times. Its specificity is unknown. The germline V and J ends were trimmed by 4 bases and 2 bases, with 17 bases remaining between them. The V gene's germline CDR1 is SGHNT and CDR2 YYREEE (reference sequence). There are 16 residues in the CDR3. The TCR comes from a middle-aged woman in good health. V and J are TRBV5-4 and TRBJ2-3; a weak D match, TRBD2 (6 bases). Sequencing was performed on blood. CDR3 in DNA: TGTGCCAGCAGCAAGAGGGGACTGGGAAACACAGATACGCAGTATTTT. Protein sequence: CASSKRGLGNTDTQYF.